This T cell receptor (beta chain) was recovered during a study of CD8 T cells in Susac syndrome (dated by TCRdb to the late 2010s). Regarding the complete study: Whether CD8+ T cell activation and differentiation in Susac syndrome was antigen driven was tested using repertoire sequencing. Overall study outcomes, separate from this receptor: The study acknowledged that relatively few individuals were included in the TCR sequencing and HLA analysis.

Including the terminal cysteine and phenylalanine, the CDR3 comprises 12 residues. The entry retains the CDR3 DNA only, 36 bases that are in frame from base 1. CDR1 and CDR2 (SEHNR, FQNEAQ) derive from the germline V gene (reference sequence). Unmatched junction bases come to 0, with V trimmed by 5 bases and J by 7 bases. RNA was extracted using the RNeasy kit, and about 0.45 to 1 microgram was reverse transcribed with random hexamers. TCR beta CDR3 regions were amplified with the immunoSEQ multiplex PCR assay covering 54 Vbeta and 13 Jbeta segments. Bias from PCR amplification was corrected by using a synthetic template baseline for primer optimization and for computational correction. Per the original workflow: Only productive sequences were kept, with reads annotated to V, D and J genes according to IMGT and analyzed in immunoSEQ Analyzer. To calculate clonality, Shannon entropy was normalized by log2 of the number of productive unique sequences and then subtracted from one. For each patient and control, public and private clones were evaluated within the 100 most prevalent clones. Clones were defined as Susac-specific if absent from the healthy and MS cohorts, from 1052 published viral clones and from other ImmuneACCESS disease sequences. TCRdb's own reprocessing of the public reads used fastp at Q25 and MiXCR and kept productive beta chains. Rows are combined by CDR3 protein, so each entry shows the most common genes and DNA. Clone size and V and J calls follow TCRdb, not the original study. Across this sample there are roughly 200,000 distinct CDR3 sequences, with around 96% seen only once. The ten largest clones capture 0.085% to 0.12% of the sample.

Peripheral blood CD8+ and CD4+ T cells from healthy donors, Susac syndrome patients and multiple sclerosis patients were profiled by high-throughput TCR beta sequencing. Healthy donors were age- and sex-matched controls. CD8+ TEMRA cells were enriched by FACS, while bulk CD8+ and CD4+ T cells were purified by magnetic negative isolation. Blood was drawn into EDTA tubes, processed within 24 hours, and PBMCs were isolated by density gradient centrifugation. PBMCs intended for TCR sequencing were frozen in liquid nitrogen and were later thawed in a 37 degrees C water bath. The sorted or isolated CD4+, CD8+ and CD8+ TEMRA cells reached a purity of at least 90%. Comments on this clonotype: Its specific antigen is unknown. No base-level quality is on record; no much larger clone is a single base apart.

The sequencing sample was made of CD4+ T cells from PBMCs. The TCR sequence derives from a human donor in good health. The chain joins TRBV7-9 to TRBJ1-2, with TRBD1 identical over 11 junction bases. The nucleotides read TGTGCCAGCAGCGGACAGGGGGCTGGCTACACCTTC. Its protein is CASSGQGAGYTF. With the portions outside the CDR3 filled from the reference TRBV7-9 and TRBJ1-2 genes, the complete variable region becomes DTGVSQNPRHKITKRGQNVTFRCDPISEHNRLYWYRQTLGQGPEFLTYFQNEAQLEKSRLLSDRFSAERPKGSFSTLEIQRTEQGDSAMYLCASSGQGAGYTFGSGTRLTVV.